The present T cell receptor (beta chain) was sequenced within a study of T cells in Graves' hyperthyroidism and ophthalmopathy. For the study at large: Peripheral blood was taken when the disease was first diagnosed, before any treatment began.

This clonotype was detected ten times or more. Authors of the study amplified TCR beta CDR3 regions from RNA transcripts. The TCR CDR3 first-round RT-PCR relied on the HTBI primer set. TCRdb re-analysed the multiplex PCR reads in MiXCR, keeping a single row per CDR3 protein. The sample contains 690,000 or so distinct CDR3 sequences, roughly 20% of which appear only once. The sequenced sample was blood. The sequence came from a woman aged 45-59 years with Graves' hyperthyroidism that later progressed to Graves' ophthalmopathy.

The CDR3, as DNA: TGTGCCAGCTCACTTCCCCCCTTCCAACAGTTCCAAGAGACCCAGTACTTC. Translating gives CASSLPPFQQFQETQYF. V gene TRBV18 combines with J gene TRBJ2-5; D is uncertain. Trimming stripped 4 bases from V and 1 base from J, with 19 bases between. CDR3 size: 17 residues. Germline V gene sequence: CDR1 KGHSH, CDR2 LQKENI.